These T cell receptor beta chains were read from a single sample in a study of T cell repertoires in cytomegalovirus infection. TCRdb ran MiXCR on the reads and lists one entry per CDR3 protein. This table holds around 78,000 distinct CDR3 sequences, around 25% found once. These receptors lack a known antigen. The source was CD8+ T cells from cultured PBMCs, collected from culture after CMV antigen stimulation. These receptor sequences come from a human donor in good health (CMV status not recorded). Some clones in this sample may be carry-over from other donors' samples. Each CDR3 is given with its conserved first and last residue. The order of the fields is clone size, D gene, V gene, J gene, CDR3 DNA, CDR3 protein. D genes are given only for firm matches. Size values are once, few and many counts, or a class for expanded clones, and some rows have none.

clone_size: few
d_call: TRBD1
v_call: TRBV5-1
j_call: TRBJ2-7
cdr3_nt: TGCGCCAGCAGCTTGGTTTCAGGGGGAAGTTACGAGCAGTACTTC
cdr3_aa: CASSLVSGGSYEQYF

clone_size: few
d_call: -
v_call: TRBV7-6
j_call: TRBJ2-1
cdr3_nt: TGTGCCAGCAGCTTAGGAGAAAGGGACGAGCAGTTCTTC
cdr3_aa: CASSLGERDEQFF

clone_size: many
d_call: -
v_call: TRBV11-2
j_call: TRBJ2-7
cdr3_nt: TGTGCCAGCAGCTTTGAACTTATGGGGAGCCACGAGCAGTACTTC
cdr3_aa: CASSFELMGSHEQYF

clone_size: once
d_call: TRBD2
v_call: TRBV6-2/TRBV6-3
j_call: TRBJ2-3
cdr3_nt: TGTGCCAGCGAAAGGAAGCGGGGCAGCACAGATACGCAGTATTTT
cdr3_aa: CASERKRGSTDTQYF

clone_size: -
d_call: -
v_call: TRBV20-1
j_call: TRBJ1-2
cdr3_nt: TGCAGTGCTAGAGGACCAGGGATTAACTATGGCTACACCTTC
cdr3_aa: CSARGPGINYGYTF

clone_size: -
d_call: TRBD2
v_call: TRBV7-8
j_call: TRBJ2-2
cdr3_nt: TGTGCCAGCAGCTTGGCCCTGGTAGCGGGAGTCAACACCGGGGAGCTGTTTTTT
cdr3_aa: CASSLALVAGVNTGELFF

clone_size: many
d_call: TRBD2
v_call: TRBV20-1
j_call: TRBJ2-3
cdr3_nt: TGCAGTGCTAGAGCGGGAGGGCAAGATACGCAGTATTTT
cdr3_aa: CSARAGGQDTQYF

clone_size: many
d_call: TRBD1
v_call: TRBV2
j_call: TRBJ2-1
cdr3_nt: TGTGCCAGCAGTGGAGGCTGGGACAGGGACTACAATGAGCAGTTCTTC
cdr3_aa: CASSGGWDRDYNEQFF

clone_size: -
d_call: TRBD1
v_call: TRBV4-1
j_call: TRBJ2-7
cdr3_nt: TGCGCCAGCAGCCAACTTCCGGGGACAGATTACGAGCAGTACTTC
cdr3_aa: CASSQLPGTDYEQYF

clone_size: -
d_call: -
v_call: TRBV25-1
j_call: TRBJ1-1
cdr3_nt: TGTGCCAGCGGTCCCAGTAACACTGAAGCTTTCTTT
cdr3_aa: CASGPSNTEAFF

clone_size: many
d_call: -
v_call: TRBV12-3/TRBV12-4
j_call: TRBJ2-1
cdr3_nt: TGTGCCAGCCTCCTGCTAGCAGACAATGAGCAGTTCTTC
cdr3_aa: CASLLLADNEQFF

clone_size: -
d_call: TRBD2
v_call: TRBV6-2/TRBV6-3
j_call: TRBJ2-1
cdr3_nt: TGTGCCAGCAGTAAGGGACTAGCGGGGGGCTCCTACAATGAGCAGTTCTTC
cdr3_aa: CASSKGLAGGSYNEQFF

clone_size: many
d_call: TRBD1
v_call: TRBV4-1
j_call: TRBJ2-2
cdr3_nt: TGCGCCAGCAGCCACCCAGGACAGGGGGGAAATACCGGGGAGCTGTTTTTT
cdr3_aa: CASSHPGQGGNTGELFF

clone_size: many
d_call: -
v_call: TRBV12-3/TRBV12-4
j_call: TRBJ2-5
cdr3_nt: TGTGCCAGCAGTTTCGGGTTTGGGGACTTAGAGACCCAGTACTTC
cdr3_aa: CASSFGFGDLETQYF

clone_size: -
d_call: -
v_call: TRBV7-8
j_call: TRBJ2-5
cdr3_nt: TGTGCCAGCAGCTTAGCGATCGGGGGAGAGACCCAGTACTTC
cdr3_aa: CASSLAIGGETQYF

clone_size: -
d_call: -
v_call: TRBV7-9
j_call: TRBJ2-7
cdr3_nt: TGTGCCAGCAGATTAGGCGAGCACGCCTACGAGCAGTACTTC
cdr3_aa: CASRLGEHAYEQYF

clone_size: few
d_call: -
v_call: TRBV30
j_call: TRBJ1-1
cdr3_nt: TGTGCCTGGAGTCGAGGGACCACTGAAGCTTTCTTT
cdr3_aa: CAWSRGTTEAFF

clone_size: -
d_call: TRBD2
v_call: TRBV11-2
j_call: TRBJ2-7
cdr3_nt: TGTGCCAGCAGCTTAGGGCGCGGGAGAATCATTTACGAGCAGTACTTC
cdr3_aa: CASSLGRGRIIYEQYF

clone_size: -
d_call: -
v_call: TRBV19
j_call: TRBJ1-6
cdr3_nt: TGTGCCAGTAGTTTAGGACAGAGTAATTCACCCCTCCACTTT
cdr3_aa: CASSLGQSNSPLHF

clone_size: -
d_call: -
v_call: TRBV19
j_call: TRBJ2-1
cdr3_nt: TGTGCCACCCAATCAGTGGCGCGGGTCAATTCCTACAATGAGCAGTTCTTC
cdr3_aa: CATQSVARVNSYNEQFF

clone_size: many
d_call: -
v_call: TRBV4-1
j_call: TRBJ2-1
cdr3_nt: TGCGCCAGCAGGCAAAGCAGTAGCTCCTACAATGAGCAGTTCTTC
cdr3_aa: CASRQSSSSYNEQFF

clone_size: -
d_call: TRBD1
v_call: TRBV7-9
j_call: TRBJ2-7
cdr3_nt: TGTGCCAGCAGCAACCGACAGGGGGTCCCCTCCTACGAGCAGTACTTC
cdr3_aa: CASSNRQGVPSYEQYF

clone_size: -
d_call: TRBD1
v_call: TRBV19
j_call: TRBJ1-2
cdr3_nt: TGTGCCAGTAGTATAGATGACGGGACAGGGTTAATCTATGGCTACACCTTC
cdr3_aa: CASSIDDGTGLIYGYTF

clone_size: -
d_call: -
v_call: TRBV19
j_call: TRBJ1-3
cdr3_nt: TGTGCCAGTAGTATACCGACACGGAACACCATATATTTT
cdr3_aa: CASSIPTRNTIYF

clone_size: many
d_call: -
v_call: TRBV4-3
j_call: TRBJ1-6
cdr3_nt: TGCGCCAGCAGCCAAGATCCGGGATCCTATTCACCCCTCCACTTT
cdr3_aa: CASSQDPGSYSPLHF

clone_size: many
d_call: TRBD2
v_call: TRBV5-6
j_call: TRBJ2-7
cdr3_nt: TGTGCCAGCAGCCAACCGACTAGCGGGACTTCCTACGAGCAGTACTTC
cdr3_aa: CASSQPTSGTSYEQYF

clone_size: -
d_call: TRBD1
v_call: TRBV7-9
j_call: TRBJ1-5
cdr3_nt: TGTGCCAGCAGCCCCGGGACAGGAGTAAGCAATCAGCCCCAGCATTTT
cdr3_aa: CASSPGTGVSNQPQHF

clone_size: few
d_call: -
v_call: TRBV5-4
j_call: TRBJ2-4
cdr3_nt: TGTGCCAGCAGCCACGAGACTCAGCCCCTAGCCAAAAACATTCAGTACTTC
cdr3_aa: CASSHETQPLAKNIQYF

clone_size: few
d_call: -
v_call: TRBV28
j_call: TRBJ2-1
cdr3_nt: TGTGCCAGCAGTTCCCAGACGGGACTTTATCGTATCAATGAGCAGTTCTTC
cdr3_aa: CASSSQTGLYRINEQFF

clone_size: many
d_call: TRBD2
v_call: TRBV4-3
j_call: TRBJ2-2
cdr3_nt: TGCGCCAGCAGCCAAGATCGGGAGGCCGGGGAGCTGTTTTTT
cdr3_aa: CASSQDREAGELFF

clone_size: many
d_call: TRBD1
v_call: TRBV9
j_call: TRBJ2-1
cdr3_nt: TGTGCCAGCAGCGACCGGGACAGGCCTACGGATGAGCAGTTCTTC
cdr3_aa: CASSDRDRPTDEQFF

clone_size: -
d_call: -
v_call: TRBV7-9
j_call: TRBJ2-6
cdr3_nt: TGTGCCAGCAGCTTAATGGAGACATCTGGGGCCAACGTCCTGACTTTC
cdr3_aa: CASSLMETSGANVLTF

clone_size: many
d_call: -
v_call: TRBV6-5
j_call: TRBJ1-1
cdr3_nt: TGTGCCAGCAGTTATGGCGTCGGGACTGAAGCTTTCTTT
cdr3_aa: CASSYGVGTEAFF

clone_size: few
d_call: TRBD1
v_call: TRBV10-1
j_call: TRBJ2-7
cdr3_nt: TGCGCCAGCAGCCCCGGGACAGGGAGCGAGCAGTACTTC
cdr3_aa: CASSPGTGSEQYF

clone_size: few
d_call: TRBD1
v_call: TRBV11-2
j_call: TRBJ2-1
cdr3_nt: TGTGCCAGCAGCTCGTTCCGACAGGGACCCAACAATGAGCAGTTCTTC
cdr3_aa: CASSSFRQGPNNEQFF

clone_size: many
d_call: -
v_call: TRBV9
j_call: TRBJ2-3
cdr3_nt: TGTGCCAGCAGCGTAGAAGTCAGATCCACAGATACGCAGTATTTT
cdr3_aa: CASSVEVRSTDTQYF

clone_size: -
d_call: -
v_call: TRBV5-1
j_call: TRBJ1-1
cdr3_nt: TGCGCCAGCAGCTTGGGCGGGGCCGCTGAAGCTTTCTTT
cdr3_aa: CASSLGGAAEAFF

clone_size: many
d_call: -
v_call: TRBV7-9
j_call: TRBJ2-7
cdr3_nt: TGTGCCAGCAGTTTCGGGGGCGAGCAGTACTTC
cdr3_aa: CASSFGGEQYF

clone_size: -
d_call: -
v_call: TRBV7-8
j_call: TRBJ1-4
cdr3_nt: TGTGCCAGCAGCTTCAACCGCTGGCGGGGGCGGGTTGAAAAACTGTTTTTT
cdr3_aa: CASSFNRWRGRVEKLFF

clone_size: -
d_call: -
v_call: TRBV5-1
j_call: TRBJ1-2
cdr3_nt: TGCGCCAGCAGCTTTGATGCTGGGGGTAGCTATGGCTACACCTTC
cdr3_aa: CASSFDAGGSYGYTF

clone_size: -
d_call: -
v_call: TRBV27
j_call: TRBJ2-2
cdr3_nt: TGTGCCAGCAGGGGAGGCACCGGGGAGCTGTTTTTT
cdr3_aa: CASRGGTGELFF

clone_size: many
d_call: -
v_call: TRBV20-1
j_call: TRBJ2-7
cdr3_nt: TGCAGTGCTAGGGGGGACCTCAACTACGAGCAGTACTTC
cdr3_aa: CSARGDLNYEQYF

clone_size: many
d_call: -
v_call: TRBV7-9
j_call: TRBJ2-7
cdr3_nt: TGTGCCAGCAGCCCCGGTGGCGGGGCCTACGAGCAGTACTTC
cdr3_aa: CASSPGGGAYEQYF

clone_size: few
d_call: -
v_call: TRBV13
j_call: TRBJ1-1
cdr3_nt: TGTGCCAGCAGCCCTAGCTGGAACACTGAAGCTTTCTTT
cdr3_aa: CASSPSWNTEAFF